This note documents a single T cell receptor beta chain sequence. Its antigen is still unknown. Within one base of it there is no much larger clone, and no base qualities were kept. TCRbeta CDR3 regions were amplified from genomic DNA using the immunoSEQ Assay, a bias-controlled multiplex PCR. Processing in the source paper ran as follows. Within the assay, amplification of reference gene primers was used to estimate how many nucleated cells each sample contained. Sequence reads were collapsed and filtered to measure the absolute abundance of every unique TCRbeta CDR3 rearrangement. For each sample, productive Simpson clonality was calculated by taking the square root of Simpson's diversity index across productive rearrangements. TCRdb holds this immuneACCESS table with in-frame rearrangements only. Some clones are missing; in checked studies, unresolved V genes explain under half, and the rest has no known cause. That table gives V, J and clone size, and the DNA gave D and trimming. Present in this sample are tens of thousands of clones, about three quarters of which were seen just once. The ten largest clonotypes hold under 30% of the sample.

The sample originates from a study of blood T cell repertoires in COVID-19 (dated by TCRdb to 2020 to 2022). Notes on the research overall: Samples covering the acute and convalescent phases of COVID-19 were provided by collaborators in the United States, Italy and Spain. The material from the prospective study consisted of cDNA or gDNA derived from T cells, B-cell-depleted T cells, or PBMCs. Subjects who had been exposed to COVID-19, were actively infected with it, or had recovered from it provided the deeply sampled blood TCRbeta repertoires that made up the dataset. The repertoires were released in a freely available public database meant as a resource for research on the immune response to SARS-CoV-2. Samples came from the ongoing ImmuneRACE study (first 160 participants) plus 1,254 subjects from 6 global collaborators. A de-identified subject ID, COVID-19 status, age in years and sex were almost always included in the sample metadata. Where HLA class I and class II types were available, the types were taken from metadata supplied by the sample provider, not from assay-based typing.

The paper's findings and limits, for the study overall: The quantity of clinical and demographic metadata differed by source and by participant and was supplied without curation.

Each collaborating institution followed its own protocols to collect whole blood in K2EDTA tubes. For TCRbeta analysis, collaborators shipped samples in one of three forms: frozen whole blood, isolated PBMCs, or DNA extracted from either of those sample types. A distance of 15 bases separates the germline ends of V and J, which lose 1 base and 10 bases respectively. The CDR3 numbers 14 residues from cysteine through phenylalanine. This entry keeps only the CDR3 DNA: 42 bases, framed from base 1. The germline V gene encodes CDR1 SGHTA and CDR2 FQGNSA. Sequenced input: peripheral blood. Here the chain combines TRBV7-2 and TRBJ2-3; the D region possibly corresponds to TRBD1 (5 bases align). The source is a human donor in a cohort sampled during active COVID-19. The nucleotides read TGTGCCAGCAGCTTAGATGGGGCGGTAGTTGCGCAGTATTTT. This encodes CASSLDGAVVAQYF.